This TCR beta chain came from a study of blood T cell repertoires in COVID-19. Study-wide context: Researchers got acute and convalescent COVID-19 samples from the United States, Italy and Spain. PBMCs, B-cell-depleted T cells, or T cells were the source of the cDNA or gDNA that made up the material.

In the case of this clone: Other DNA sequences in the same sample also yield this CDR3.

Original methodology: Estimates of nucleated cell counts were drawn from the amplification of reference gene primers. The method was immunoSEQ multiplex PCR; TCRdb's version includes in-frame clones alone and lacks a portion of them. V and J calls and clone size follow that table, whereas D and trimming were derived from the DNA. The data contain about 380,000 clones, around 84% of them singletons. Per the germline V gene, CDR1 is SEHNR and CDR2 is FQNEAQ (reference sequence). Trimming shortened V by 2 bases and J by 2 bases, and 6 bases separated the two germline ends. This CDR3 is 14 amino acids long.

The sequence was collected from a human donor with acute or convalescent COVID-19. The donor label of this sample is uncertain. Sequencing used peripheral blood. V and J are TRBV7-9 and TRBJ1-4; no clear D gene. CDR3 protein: CASSLTGTNEKLFF. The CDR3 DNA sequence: TGTGCCAGCAGCTTAACGGGGACTAATGAAAAACTGTTTTTT.